A selection of T cell receptor beta chains follows, all from one sample in a study of T cells after somatic rescue of genetic block. Sequencing used immunoSEQ multiplex PCR; TCRdb keeps in-frame clones, though not all of them. Of 70,000 or so clones detected, 92% appear once; the ten largest clones hold 2.5% to 3.5%. Sequenced material: peripheral blood mononuclear cells (PBMCs). These TCRs come from a man aged 35 to 55. The CDR3 runs from the conserved cysteine through the conserved F or W. The D gene is left open where the match is weak. Only part of the rows carry a size: once, few, many, or a class if the clone is expanded.

D gene: .
clone size: .
CDR3 length: 13
V gene: TRBV10-3
J gene: TRBJ2-1
CDR3 DNA: TGTGCCATCAGTGAGCCCAACAGTTCTCGGCAGTTCTTC
CDR3 protein: CAISEPNSSRQFF

D gene: .
clone size: .
CDR3 length: 16
V gene: TRBV5-1
J gene: TRBJ1-6
CDR3 DNA: TGCGCCAGCAGAGGGGACGGGAGCTCCTATAATTCACCCCTCCACTTT
CDR3 protein: CASRGDGSSYNSPLHF

D gene: TRBD2
clone size: once
CDR3 length: 15
V gene: TRBV15
J gene: TRBJ2-1
CDR3 DNA: TGTGCCACCAGCTACAGCGGGAGCTCCTACAATGAGCAGTTCTTC
CDR3 protein: CATSYSGSSYNEQFF

D gene: TRBD2
clone size: .
CDR3 length: 11
V gene: TRBV27
J gene: TRBJ2-7
CDR3 DNA: TGTGCCGCGGGGGTGAGCTACGAGCAGTACTTC
CDR3 protein: CAAGVSYEQYF

D gene: .
clone size: once
CDR3 length: 15
V gene: TRBV19
J gene: TRBJ2-3
CDR3 DNA: TGTGCCAGTAGTAAACGGACTGGGGGCACAGATACGCAGTATTTT
CDR3 protein: CASSKRTGGTDTQYF

D gene: .
clone size: .
CDR3 length: 13
V gene: TRBV18
J gene: TRBJ1-2
CDR3 DNA: TGTGCCAGCTCACCAGCATTTGACTATGGCTACACCTTC
CDR3 protein: CASSPAFDYGYTF

D gene: .
clone size: .
CDR3 length: 14
V gene: TRBV30
J gene: TRBJ2-4
CDR3 DNA: TGTGCCTTCTGGCCTGATCTAGCCAAAAACATTCAGTACTTC
CDR3 protein: CAFWPDLAKNIQYF

D gene: TRBD1
clone size: few
CDR3 length: 14
V gene: TRBV7-2
J gene: TRBJ1-5
CDR3 DNA: TGTGCCAGCAGCAAGGGGGCGGGCAATCAGCCCCAGCATTTT
CDR3 protein: CASSKGAGNQPQHF

D gene: .
clone size: .
CDR3 length: 16
V gene: TRBV19
J gene: TRBJ2-3
CDR3 DNA: TGTGCCAGTACTAGAAATAGTGTCGGAGCTTCGGATACGCAGTATTTT
CDR3 protein: CASTRNSVGASDTQYF

D gene: .
clone size: .
CDR3 length: 12
V gene: TRBV7-6
J gene: TRBJ2-1
CDR3 DNA: TGTGCCAGCAGCCGGACCTACAATGAGCAGTTCTTC
CDR3 protein: CASSRTYNEQFF

D gene: .
clone size: once
CDR3 length: 14
V gene: TRBV7-2
J gene: TRBJ2-6
CDR3 DNA: TGTGCCAGCAGCTCCGTCTCTGGGGCCAACGTCCTGACTTTC
CDR3 protein: CASSSVSGANVLTF

D gene: .
clone size: once
CDR3 length: 12
V gene: TRBV6-5
J gene: TRBJ1-2
CDR3 DNA: TGTGCCAGCAGGCGGGAAGCATATGGCTACACCTTC
CDR3 protein: CASRREAYGYTF

D gene: .
clone size: few
CDR3 length: 15
V gene: TRBV30
J gene: TRBJ1-1
CDR3 DNA: TGTGCCTGGAGGGGACTGATAGGGCCGAACACTGAAGCTTTCTTT
CDR3 protein: CAWRGLIGPNTEAFF

D gene: TRBD1
clone size: .
CDR3 length: 15
V gene: TRBV19
J gene: TRBJ2-3
CDR3 DNA: TGTGCCAGTACTCCGGGACAGACAAGCACAGATACGCAGTATTTT
CDR3 protein: CASTPGQTSTDTQYF

D gene: TRBD1
clone size: .
CDR3 length: 13
V gene: TRBV7-2
J gene: TRBJ2-7
CDR3 DNA: TGTGCCAGCAGCCGGGACAGGGGGAACGAGCAGTACTTC
CDR3 protein: CASSRDRGNEQYF

D gene: TRBD1
clone size: .
CDR3 length: 16
V gene: TRBV10-3
J gene: TRBJ2-2
CDR3 DNA: TGTGCCATCTCGCAGAAACAGGGGGCGAACACCGGGGAGCTGTTTTTT
CDR3 protein: CAISQKQGANTGELFF

D gene: TRBD2
clone size: .
CDR3 length: 16
V gene: TRBV4-1
J gene: TRBJ2-1
CDR3 DNA: TGCGCCAGCAGCCAAGAATGGCTAGCGGGGGTCGATGAGCAGTTCTTC
CDR3 protein: CASSQEWLAGVDEQFF

D gene: .
clone size: .
CDR3 length: 14
V gene: TRBV19
J gene: TRBJ1-5
CDR3 DNA: TGTGCCAGTAGGCCGTGGGCGGGCAATCAGCCCCAGCATTTT
CDR3 protein: CASRPWAGNQPQHF

D gene: .
clone size: .
CDR3 length: 12
V gene: TRBV18
J gene: TRBJ1-5
CDR3 DNA: TGTGCCAGCTCACAGGGGTATCAGCCCCAGCATTTT
CDR3 protein: CASSQGYQPQHF

D gene: .
clone size: .
CDR3 length: 14
V gene: TRBV6-1
J gene: TRBJ1-1
CDR3 DNA: TGTGCCAGCAGTGAAACAGGGTTGAACACTGAAGCTTTCTTT
CDR3 protein: CASSETGLNTEAFF

D gene: TRBD1
clone size: .
CDR3 length: 16
V gene: TRBV19
J gene: TRBJ1-6
CDR3 DNA: TGTGCCAGTAGTATACGGGACAGCTCCTATAATTCACCCCTCCACTTT
CDR3 protein: CASSIRDSSYNSPLHF

D gene: .
clone size: .
CDR3 length: 16
V gene: TRBV5-4
J gene: TRBJ2-5
CDR3 DNA: TGTGCCAGCTTTCCGGCGGCCGGGCCAGATCAAGAGACCCAGTACTTC
CDR3 protein: CASFPAAGPDQETQYF

D gene: .
clone size: .
CDR3 length: 12
V gene: TRBV28
J gene: TRBJ1-2
CDR3 DNA: TGTGCCAGCAGTTTAGGGGGAGGAGGCTACACCTTC
CDR3 protein: CASSLGGGGYTF

D gene: .
clone size: once
CDR3 length: 14
V gene: TRBV4-1
J gene: TRBJ2-5
CDR3 DNA: TGCGCCAGCAGCCAACGACAGGTCAGCGAGACCCAGTACTTC
CDR3 protein: CASSQRQVSETQYF

D gene: TRBD1
clone size: .
CDR3 length: 14
V gene: TRBV27
J gene: TRBJ1-5
CDR3 DNA: TGTGCCGGCAGATTGACAGGGGCTAATCAGCCCCAGCATTTT
CDR3 protein: CAGRLTGANQPQHF

D gene: .
clone size: once
CDR3 length: 13
V gene: TRBV30
J gene: TRBJ2-7
CDR3 DNA: TGTGCCTGGGGGGCCGGGCAGTCGGGCGAGCAGTACTTC
CDR3 protein: CAWGAGQSGEQYF

D gene: TRBD1
clone size: .
CDR3 length: 15
V gene: TRBV7-2
J gene: TRBJ2-7
CDR3 DNA: TGTGCCAGCAGCTCACAACCAACAGGGGTAGGCGAGCAGTACTTC
CDR3 protein: CASSSQPTGVGEQYF

D gene: .
clone size: .
CDR3 length: 15
V gene: TRBV6-6
J gene: TRBJ1-6
CDR3 DNA: TGTGCCAGCAGTTACTCAGCAGGCTATAATTCACCCCTCCACTTT
CDR3 protein: CASSYSAGYNSPLHF